A single sample gave rise to the 16 T cell receptor beta chains below, sequenced in a study of identical twins (dated by TCRdb to 2016 to 2018). Libraries were constructed by 5' RACE. Sequenced on an Illumina HiSeq 2000. In TCRdb, the public reads were trimmed at Q25 with fastp and aligned with MiXCR, with productive beta chains retained. Rows are unified per CDR3 protein, each entry keeping the most common DNA and genes. Across this sample there are roughly 1,500,000 distinct CDR3 sequences, with 25% to 35% seen only once. The ten biggest clones cover under 0.35% of the sample. The sequencing input was cord blood. The source is a newborn girl in good health.

The chain couples TRBV15 to TRBJ2-1; no clear D. The germline gives CDR1 LNHNV, CDR2 YYDKDF (reference sequence). The CDR3 loop spans 17 amino acids. The germline V and J ends were trimmed by 0 bases and 5 bases, with 17 bases remaining between them. The CDR3, as DNA: TGTGCCACCAGCAGAGATCTTGCCTCAAGATGGGACAATGAGCAGTTCTTC. This codes for CATSRDLASRWDNEQFF.

The chain links TRBV20-1 to TRBJ1-4, with D possibly being TRBD1 (5 bases). The CDR3 runs to 15 residues. From germline, CDR1 is DFQATT and CDR2 SNEGSKA (reference sequence). V shed 5 bases and J shed 1 base, with 14 bases lying between them. For the CDR3, the DNA is TGCAGTGCTTTCATGGGGCCAGGAACTAATGAAAAACTGTTTTTT. Its protein product is CSAFMGPGTNEKLFF.

The CDR3 spells CSASSGTLSYNEQYF. As DNA, the CDR3 is TGCAGTGCTTCTAGCGGGACCCTATCCTACAATGAGCAGTACTTC. The chain joins TRBV20-1 to TRBJ2-4, with 9 bases lining up with TRBD2. Per the germline V gene, CDR1 is DFQATT and CDR2 is SNEGSKA (reference sequence). This CDR3 region has 15 residues. The V gene end was trimmed by 5 bases and the J gene end by 13 bases; junction bases not matched to a gene: 18.

V is TRBV5-6 and J is TRBJ2-3; TRBD2 aligns across 7 bases. The junction had 6 bases not matched to a gene; V was cut back by 4 bases and J by 10 bases. The CDR3 sequence is 12 residues long. CDR1 and CDR2 from the germline V gene are SGHDT and YYEEEE. The CDR3, as DNA: TGTGCCAGCAGCGGCGGGAGCCGGGCGCAGTATTTT. It is translated as CASSGGSRAQYF. The variable domain in full, completed from reference TRBV5-6 and TRBJ2-3, reads DAGVTQSPTHLIKTRGQQVTLRCSPKSGHDTVSWYQQALGQGPQFIFQYYEEEERQRGNFPDRFSGHQFPNYSSELNVNALLLGDSALYLCASSGGSRAQYFGPGTRLTVL.

The gene calls are TRBV5-1 and TRBJ1-1; D unclear. Between the trimmed V and J ends, which lost 2 bases and 7 bases, there was a span of 12 bases. CDR1 SGHRS and CDR2 YFSETQ come from the germline V gene. The CDR3 is made up of 13 amino acids. The CDR3 loop reads CASSFSQLREAFF. As DNA, the CDR3 is TGCGCCAGCAGCTTCAGTCAGCTCCGTGAAGCTTTCTTT.

In its sample, this clonotype was seen a few times. This rearrangement joins TRBV6-6 to TRBJ2-5, with D possibly TRBD2 on 6 matching bases. Trimming shortened V by 6 bases and J by 2 bases, and 10 bases separated the two germline ends. Germline V gene data show CDR1 as MNHNY and CDR2 as SVGAGI (reference sequence). The CDR3 length is 13 residues. CDR3 sequence reads: CASRRDLQETQYF. The CDR3 DNA follows: TGTGCCAGCAGGCGGGACTTACAAGAGACCCAGTACTTC.

CDR3 in amino acids: CATRAENYGYTF. DNA of the CDR3: TGCGCCACTAGGGCCGAGAACTATGGCTACACCTTC. This chain connects TRBV4-1 to TRBJ1-2; D remains ambiguous. The CDR3 spans 12 residues. The germline V gene has CDR1 MGHRA and CDR2 YSYEKL. V gave up 10 bases and J gave up 2 bases, with 11 bases separating them.

CDR3 loop: CASSMGLAGVQETQYF. DNA for the CDR3: TGTGCCAGCAGCATGGGACTAGCGGGGGTACAAGAGACCCAGTACTTC. V gene TRBV5-7 combines with J gene TRBJ2-5; 14 positions match TRBD2. TRBV5-7 is known as an ORF, though its function is uncertain. The CDR3 spans 16 residues. Trimming at V came to 4 bases and at J to 2 bases, leaving 4 bases not matched to a gene.

This clonotype was counted only a few times. This chain connects TRBV20-1 to TRBJ2-1; 9 bases map to TRBD2. The last part of the DNA fits TRBJ2-7 better; the J call may be wrong. The CDR3 is 15 residues long. Germline CDR1 DFQATT, CDR2 SNEGSKA (reference sequence). The CDR3 is CSARGAGGPYNEQYF. CDR3 DNA: TGCAGTGCTAGGGGGGCGGGAGGGCCGTACAATGAGCAGTACTTC.

The chain combines TRBV19 with TRBJ2-1, with D uncertain. The CDR3 runs to 13 residues. Trimming took off 4 bases at V and 6 bases at J, with 10 bases between the two ends. Germline V gene data show CDR1 as LNHDA and CDR2 as SQIVND (reference sequence). The CDR3 loop reads CASSNLVGNEQFF. The CDR3, as DNA: TGTGCCAGTAGTAACCTAGTGGGCAATGAGCAGTTCTTC.

V and J are TRBV5-4 and TRBJ2-3; possible D gene TRBD2, 6 bases. Trimming took off 4 bases at V and 0 bases at J, with 21 bases between the two ends. Germline values: CDR1 SGHNT, CDR2 YYREEE (reference sequence). The length of the CDR3 is 18 residues. CDR3 coding DNA: TGTGCCAGCAGCCCGGGAGTAGCGGTAATTTCTAGCACAGATACGCAGTATTTT. Translating gives CASSPGVAVISSTDTQYF.

Only a few counts were recorded for this clonotype. This sequence joins TRBV5-5 and TRBJ2-3, with D uncertain. This CDR3 contains 13 residues. The germline CDR1 and CDR2 sequences are SGHKS and YYEKEE (reference sequence). The V end lost 2 bases, the J end lost 2 bases, and 6 bases lay between the germline ends. The CDR3 DNA sequence: TGTGCCAGCAGCTTCGTAATCACAGATACGCAGTATTTT. Protein product: CASSFVITDTQYF.

This chain links TRBV4-1 with TRBJ2-7; D gene uncertain. Germline CDR1 MGHRA, CDR2 YSYEKL. This CDR3 contains 15 residues. Deletions cut 7 bases from V and 0 bases from J, with 16 bases between. CDR3 sequence: CASKVDLQSSYEQYF. CDR3 sequence (DNA): TGCGCCAGCAAGGTAGATCTGCAGAGCTCCTACGAGCAGTACTTC.

Notes on this clonotype: An end of the junction differs from the germline gene, which may be a read error. The chain couples TRBV20-1 to TRBJ2-7; D is unclear. There are 11 residues in the CDR3. Germline CDR1 DFQATT, CDR2 SNEGSKA (reference sequence). Here the CDR3 DNA reads TGCAGTGTCCCCTTAACCTACGGGCAGTACTTC. This encodes CSVPLTYGQYF.

The chain recombines TRBV10-3 with TRBJ1-4, with D perhaps matching TRBD1 (5 bases). The CDR3 is 18 residues long. The V and J ends lost 2 bases and 0 bases respectively, with 16 bases between them. CDR1 and CDR2 (germline): ENHRY, SYGVKD. CDR3 bases: TGTGCCATCAGTGAGAGAGGGTGGGGGAAAGCAACTAATGAAAAACTGTTTTTT. Its translation is CAISERGWGKATNEKLFF.

A word on this clonotype: The junction departs from the called germline gene at one end, perhaps through a read error. The chain employs TRBV20-1 and TRBJ2-3; 8 bases are a match to TRBD1. Per germline, CDR1 DFQATT and CDR2 SNEGSKA (reference sequence). This CDR3 contains 14 residues. CDR3 residues: CGANGQGSTDTQYF. CDR3 DNA: TGCGGTGCTAACGGACAGGGAAGCACAGATACGCAGTATTTT.